This is a list of T cell receptor beta chains from one sample in a study of T cell changes during pregnancy in multiple sclerosis. Data came from immunoSEQ multiplex PCR; TCRdb stores just in-frame clones and leaves some out. The table has tens of thousands of clones, roughly 91% seen once. The sample consisted of CD8+ T cells from peripheral blood mononuclear cells, taken before pregnancy. The receptor source for this set is a female donor with multiple sclerosis, enrolled in a pregnancy study. Both conserved end residues are part of each CDR3. The D gene is left open where the match is weak. Rows give clone size only sometimes, using once, few, many, or a class for an expanded clone.

d_gene,v_gene,j_gene,abundance,CDR3nt,CDR3aa
-,TRBV19,TRBJ1-3,few,TGTGCCAGTAGTGAACAGGGCTACGGAAACACCATATATTTT,CASSEQGYGNTIYF
-,TRBV27,TRBJ1-5,-,TGTGCCAGCAACTCGAGGGTCCCTTATAGCAATCAGCCCCAGCATTTT,CASNSRVPYSNQPQHF
TRBD1,TRBV7-9,TRBJ1-2,few,TGTGCCAGCAGCGTAACCGGGACAGCTTTTAACTATGGCTACACCTTC,CASSVTGTAFNYGYTF
TRBD1,TRBV6-1,TRBJ2-2,-,TGTGCCAGCAGTGAAACAGGGGTGAACACCGGGGAGCTGTTTTTT,CASSETGVNTGELFF
TRBD1,TRBV11-2,TRBJ2-1,-,TGTGCCAGCAGCTTAGGACAGGGGCTGGATGAGCAGTTCTTC,CASSLGQGLDEQFF
TRBD2,TRBV27,TRBJ2-1,-,TGTGCCAGCACGAAACTAGCGGGGGCCAATGAGCAGTTCTTC,CASTKLAGANEQFF
TRBD1,TRBV28,TRBJ1-5,-,TGTGCCAGCAGTTTCAGACAGGGACATCAGCCCCAGCATTTT,CASSFRQGHQPQHF
TRBD1,TRBV19,TRBJ2-7,-,TGTGCCAGTAGTGCGGGACCAGGGGGCTACTACGAGCAGTACTTC,CASSAGPGGYYEQYF
TRBD1,TRBV5-4,TRBJ2-1,once,TGTGCCAGCAGCTTGGTACGGACAGGGGGCTACAATGAGCAGTTCTTC,CASSLVRTGGYNEQFF
-,TRBV6-1,TRBJ1-3,once,TGTGCCAGCGCCCCCGACAGACGCTCTGGAAACACCATATATTTT,CASAPDRRSGNTIYF
TRBD2,TRBV7-2,TRBJ2-2,-,TGTGCCAGCAGCTTAGCCGGGACCTCTGGCGGGGGAATGACCGGGGAGCTGTTTTTT,CASSLAGTSGGGMTGELFF
TRBD1,TRBV27,TRBJ2-7,-,TGTGCCAGCAGTCTGGGACAGGACTACGAGCAGTACTTC,CASSLGQDYEQYF
-,TRBV9,TRBJ2-2,-,TGTGCCAGCAGCCCGCCCCTCGGCTTGCCCTCGGGTTTAACCGGGGAGCTGTTTTTT,CASSPPLGLPSGLTGELFF
-,TRBV19,TRBJ2-7,-,TGTGCCAGTAGCAGGGTTCCCTTAGGAGAGCAGTACTTC,CASSRVPLGEQYF
TRBD2,TRBV2,TRBJ2-1,-,TGTGCCAGCAAGACTAGCGGGGCCTACAATGAGCAGTTCTTC,CASKTSGAYNEQFF
TRBD1,TRBV29-1,TRBJ1-2,-,TGCAGCGTGCGGGACAGGGGAGACGTCGGCTATGGCTACACCTTC,CSVRDRGDVGYGYTF
-,TRBV2,TRBJ2-1,-,TGTGCCAGCAGGGAGGACTCAGGGGATGAGCAGTTCTTC,CASREDSGDEQFF
TRBD1,TRBV7-7,TRBJ2-1,-,TGTGCTAGCAGCCCGAATACGGGACAGGGGTTCGATGAGCAGTTCTTC,CASSPNTGQGFDEQFF
-,TRBV2,TRBJ1-2,-,TGTGCCAGCAGTGAAGGGGCCAGGGTCTATGGCTACACCTTC,CASSEGARVYGYTF
TRBD1,TRBV9,TRBJ2-3,-,TGTGCCTCTTCGACAGGGAGCACAGATACGCAGTATTTT,CASSTGSTDTQYF
-,TRBV12-1,TRBJ1-6,-,TGTGCCAGCAGCTTTTCGGTCCCACCCACAGGGAATTCACCCCTCCACTTT,CASSFSVPPTGNSPLHF
TRBD1,TRBV5-1,TRBJ2-5,-,TGCGCCAGCAGCTTCGGGGGGACAGGGAGGGAACAAGAGACCCAGTACTTC,CASSFGGTGREQETQYF